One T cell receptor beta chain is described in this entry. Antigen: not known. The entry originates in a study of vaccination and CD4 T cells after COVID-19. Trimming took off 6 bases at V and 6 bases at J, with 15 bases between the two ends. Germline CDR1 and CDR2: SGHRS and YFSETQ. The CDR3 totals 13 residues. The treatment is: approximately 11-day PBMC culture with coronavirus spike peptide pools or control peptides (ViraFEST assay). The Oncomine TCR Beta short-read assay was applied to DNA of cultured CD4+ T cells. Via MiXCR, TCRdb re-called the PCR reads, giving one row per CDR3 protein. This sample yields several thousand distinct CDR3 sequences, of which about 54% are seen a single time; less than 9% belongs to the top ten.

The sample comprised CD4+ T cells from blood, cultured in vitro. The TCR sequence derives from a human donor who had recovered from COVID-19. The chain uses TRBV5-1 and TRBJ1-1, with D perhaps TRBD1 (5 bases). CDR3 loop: CASNLGDGAEAFF. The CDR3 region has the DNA TGCGCCAGCAACCTAGGGGATGGCGCTGAAGCTTTCTTT.